This is a list of T cell receptor beta chains from one sample in a study of radiotherapy plus CTLA-4 blockade in lung cancer. The protocol was immunoSEQ multiplex PCR, while the TCRdb copy is restricted to in-frame clones and leaves out a portion. The repertoire includes some 64,000 clones, roughly 77% of them detected once, and approximately 4.5% sits in the top ten. The sequences come from peripheral blood, collected from a patient treated with radiotherapy plus ipilimumab. The receptors derive from a human donor with non-small cell lung cancer who had a complete response to radiotherapy plus ipilimumab. CDR3s include the opening cysteine and the closing phenylalanine or tryptophan. A D gene is named only where the DNA matches it firmly. A row's size may be missing; if present it is once, few, many or a size class.

V: TRBV9
D: TRBD1
J: TRBJ1-2
size: .
DNA: TGTGCCAGCAGCGGGGACAGCTATGGCTACACCTTC
CDR3: CASSGDSYGYTF

V: TRBV5-4
D: .
J: TRBJ1-1
size: .
DNA: TGTGCCAGCAGCTTGGGGGGGCGACGGAACACTGAAGCTTTCTTT
CDR3: CASSLGGRRNTEAFF

V: TRBV7-9
D: TRBD1
J: TRBJ2-7
size: .
DNA: TGTGCCAGCAGCGAGTCGACAGGGTTGGTTCAGGAGCAGTACTTC
CDR3: CASSESTGLVQEQYF

V: TRBV11-3
D: TRBD1
J: TRBJ2-5
size: .
DNA: TGTGCCAGCAGCCGGGGACAGGGGGCCCCAGAGACCCAGTACTTC
CDR3: CASSRGQGAPETQYF

V: TRBV6-5
D: TRBD1
J: TRBJ1-2
size: once
DNA: TGTGCCAGCAGTACAGGGGGCGCGCACTATGGCTACACCTTC
CDR3: CASSTGGAHYGYTF

V: TRBV6-4
D: TRBD2
J: TRBJ2-1
size: .
DNA: TGTGCCAGCAGTCGACTAGCGGGGGGTATGGAGCAGTTCTTC
CDR3: CASSRLAGGMEQFF

V: TRBV6-5
D: .
J: TRBJ1-2
size: .
DNA: TGTGCCAGCAGTTACCGGACAGCGAACTATGGCTACACCTTC
CDR3: CASSYRTANYGYTF

V: TRBV10-3
D: .
J: TRBJ2-3
size: .
DNA: TGTGCCATCACTCCCACGGGTCACACAGATACGCAGTATTTT
CDR3: CAITPTGHTDTQYF

V: TRBV7-9
D: .
J: TRBJ1-1
size: .
DNA: TGTGCCAGCAGCCTCGCGACGTGGAGGGGGATTAACACTGAAGCTTTCTTT
CDR3: CASSLATWRGINTEAFF

V: TRBV7-9
D: .
J: TRBJ2-3
size: .
DNA: TGTGCCAGCAGCTCCCCGGGCCGAGGCGGAGATACGCAGTATTTT
CDR3: CASSSPGRGGDTQYF

V: TRBV5-1
D: TRBD1
J: TRBJ2-3
size: .
DNA: TGCGCCAGCAGCCCGGACAGGGGTACAGATACGCAGTATTTT
CDR3: CASSPDRGTDTQYF

V: TRBV27
D: .
J: TRBJ2-3
size: .
DNA: TGTGCCAGCACCTCGGACGCGGCTAGCACAGATACGCAGTATTTT
CDR3: CASTSDAASTDTQYF

V: TRBV10-1
D: .
J: TRBJ2-1
size: .
DNA: TGCGCCAGCAGTGAGTTGCTAAGCTCCTACAATGAGCAGTTCTTC
CDR3: CASSELLSSYNEQFF

V: TRBV29-1
D: .
J: TRBJ1-5
size: .
DNA: TGCAGCGTTGGAGACAGCGTCAATCAGCCCCAGCATTTT
CDR3: CSVGDSVNQPQHF

V: TRBV6-5
D: TRBD2
J: TRBJ2-1
size: .
DNA: TGTGCCAGCAGTTACTGGACTAGCGGCCCATTCAATGAGCAGTTCTTC
CDR3: CASSYWTSGPFNEQFF

V: TRBV27
D: TRBD1
J: TRBJ2-1
size: .
DNA: TGTGCCAGCAGTTTCTACAAACAGGGGTCCCTGAGTAATGAGCAGTTCTTC
CDR3: CASSFYKQGSLSNEQFF

V: TRBV13
D: .
J: TRBJ2-2
size: .
DNA: TGTGCCAGCAGCTTTCAGGGGGGTCAGGACACCGGGGAGCTGTTTTTT
CDR3: CASSFQGGQDTGELFF

V: TRBV19
D: .
J: TRBJ1-4
size: .
DNA: TGTGCCAGTAGTCGAGGGGGGCTAGCTGAAAAACTGTTTTTT
CDR3: CASSRGGLAEKLFF

V: TRBV28
D: .
J: TRBJ1-5
size: .
DNA: TGTGCCAGCAGTTTATCCCCGACCGTCTCCAATCAGCCCCAGCATTTT
CDR3: CASSLSPTVSNQPQHF

V: TRBV29-1
D: .
J: TRBJ2-2
size: .
DNA: TGCAGCGTTGCTTTACCCGTGGATAACACCGGGGAGCTGTTTTTT
CDR3: CSVALPVDNTGELFF

V: TRBV2
D: .
J: TRBJ1-5
size: .
DNA: TGTGCCAGCGCTCTGGGGCCCGATCAGCCCCAGCATTTT
CDR3: CASALGPDQPQHF

V: TRBV9
D: .
J: TRBJ1-3
size: .
DNA: TGTGCCAGCAGCCCCGTGGGGGGGAGGACTGGAAACACCATATATTTT
CDR3: CASSPVGGRTGNTIYF

V: TRBV6-5
D: .
J: TRBJ1-3
size: .
DNA: TGTGCCAGCAGTTACTCAGCAGGGGTTGGAAACACCATATATTTT
CDR3: CASSYSAGVGNTIYF

V: TRBV7-6
D: TRBD1
J: TRBJ2-2
size: .
DNA: TGTGCCAGCAGCTTAGAGATTGACAGGGTTAGGACCGGGGAGCTGTTTTTT
CDR3: CASSLEIDRVRTGELFF

V: TRBV7-2
D: TRBD2
J: TRBJ2-1
size: once
DNA: TGTGCCAGCAGCCGGGGGAAGCTAGCGGTTAGCAATGAGCAGTTCTTC
CDR3: CASSRGKLAVSNEQFF

V: TRBV10-2
D: .
J: TRBJ1-1
size: .
DNA: TGCGCCAGCAGTGAGCCCCCCCGGCAGAACACTGAAGCTTTCTTT
CDR3: CASSEPPRQNTEAFF

V: TRBV15
D: .
J: TRBJ2-3
size: few
DNA: TGTGCCACCAGCTCCTTAACAGATACGCAGTATTTT
CDR3: CATSSLTDTQYF

V: TRBV29-1
D: TRBD2
J: TRBJ2-5
size: .
DNA: TGCAGCGTTTCTAAGGGACTAGCTCTGGAGACCCAGTACTTC
CDR3: CSVSKGLALETQYF